This TCR beta chain derives from a study of blood T cells in healthy people across ages. Study in general: Template switching caught about one barcoded beta molecule for each two T cells.

Staff drew 8 to 10 milliliters of peripheral blood from each donor. There are a few counts of this clonotype. With a J-beta primer mix and a sample-barcoded 5' primer, a second PCR ran about 6 to 11 cycles. TCRdb redid the calling of the 5' RACE reads with MiXCR, one entry per CDR3 protein. The sample includes some 1.4 million distinct CDR3 sequences, about 40% of them seen just once. V gave up 3 bases and J gave up 0 bases, with 8 bases separating them. Germline assignment: CDR1 LGHNA and CDR2 YNFKEQ. CDR3 length equals 15 residues. This chain joins TRBV4-2 and TRBJ1-4; D is unresolved. This TCR derives from a woman younger than 35 in good health. The sequenced sample consisted of blood. The CDR3 nucleotides read TGTGCCAGCAGCCAGATTGATGCAACTAATGAAAAACTGTTTTTT. Residues: CASSQIDATNEKLFF.